Below are 12 T cell receptor beta chains sequenced from a single sample in a study of response to subunit inactivated influenza vaccine (dated by TCRdb to 2016 to 2018). To prepare the library, RT-PCR was applied. The run used an Illumina HiSeq 2500. The raw public data were reprocessed by TCRdb itself: fastp quality trimming at Q25, MiXCR clonotype calling, in-frame beta chains only. Merged by CDR3 protein, the rows form single entries marked with the most common genes and DNA. This sample has 650,000 to 800,000 distinct CDR3 sequences in its table, and approximately 18% of those were observed once. The top ten constitute 9.5% to 13% of the sample. Here the sequenced sample was PBMCs from blood, taken more than 4 days after vaccination. The receptors here all came from a man in his fifties or sixties who received an inactivated influenza vaccine. Donor details come from another sample of the same person, matched by shared clones.

This clonotype was seen only a few times. This rearrangement joins TRBV7-2 to TRBJ2-2; 9 positions agree with TRBD1. Germline V gene data show CDR1 as SGHTA and CDR2 as FQGNSA. The J segment lost 5 bases and the V segment lost 5 bases, leaving 3 bases of the junction unmatched. This CDR3 contains 14 residues. DNA for the CDR3: TGTGCCAGCAGCAAGGGACAGGGAACCGGGGAGCTGTTTTTT. Amino acid sequence: CASSKGQGTGELFF.

This clonotype showed up just a few times. The chain links TRBV20-1 to TRBJ1-5, with D uncertain. Germline CDR1 DFQATT, CDR2 SNEGSKA (reference sequence). V was clipped by 8 bases and J by 1 base, with 12 bases between them. This CDR3 has 13 residues. The CDR3 here is CSSNSGSNQPQHF. In nucleotides, the CDR3 is TGCAGTTCAAACAGCGGAAGCAATCAGCCCCAGCATTTT.

The V call is TRBV12-3 or TRBV12-4, the J call TRBJ1-2; no clear D. V lost 11 bases and J 7 bases, leaving 23 bases between the germline ends. This CDR3 contains 14 residues. CDR3 amino acids: CASSSRWEISGYTF. DNA for the CDR3: TGTGCCTCCAGCAGCCGCTGGGAAATAAGTGGCTACACCTTC.

The chain carries TRBV9 and TRBJ2-1, with 11 bases lining up with TRBD2. The length of the CDR3 is 16 residues. Germline CDR1 and CDR2: SGDLS and YYNGEE. The V gene end was trimmed by 1 base and the J gene end by 4 bases; junction bases not matched to a gene: 4. The CDR3 loop reads CASSVHSGGVYNEQFF. In nucleotides, the CDR3 is TGTGCCAGCAGCGTACATAGCGGGGGGGTTTACAATGAGCAGTTCTTC. Full variable domain (rest looked up from reference TRBV9 and TRBJ2-1): DSGVTQTPKHLITATGQRVTLRCSPRSGDLSVYWYQQSLDQGLQFLIQYYNGEERAKGNILERFSAQQFPDLHSELNLSSLELGDSALYFCASSVHSGGVYNEQFFGPGTRLTVL.

This clonotype was counted only a few times. The CDR3, as DNA: TGCGCCAGCAGCGGAGGGGGAGGTGAAAAACTGTTTTTT. It is translated as CASSGGGGEKLFF. V is TRBV5-1 and J is TRBJ1-4; possible D gene TRBD1, 6 bases. The ends were cut back, 4 bases at V and 7 bases at J, with 11 bases in the middle. From germline, CDR1 is SGHRS and CDR2 YFSETQ. The CDR3 has 13 residues.

This clonotype has only a few counts. The chain's CDR3 is CASSLMGDGDEKLFF. CDR3 bases: TGCGCCAGCAGCTTGATGGGGGATGGGGATGAAAAACTGTTTTTT. V is TRBV5-1 and J is TRBJ1-4, with D possibly TRBD1 on 5 matching bases. Trimming took off 1 base at V and 6 bases at J, with 13 bases between the two ends. This CDR3 contains 15 residues. CDR1 and CDR2 (germline): SGHRS, YFSETQ.

This rearrangement joins TRBV19 to TRBJ2-1; D is undetermined. Germline values: CDR1 LNHDA, CDR2 SQIVND (reference sequence). The V end lost 2 bases, the J end lost 6 bases, and 23 bases lay between the germline ends. The CDR3 extends over 18 amino acids. The chain's CDR3 is CASSINPPLRPPGNEQFF. In DNA, the CDR3 is TGTGCCAGTAGTATAAACCCACCGCTGAGACCGCCGGGCAATGAGCAGTTCTTC. The complete variable domain, with remaining parts taken from reference TRBV19 and TRBJ2-1, reads DGGITQSPKYLFRKEGQNVTLSCEQNLNHDAMYWYRQDPGQGLRLIYYSQIVNDFQKGDIAEGYSVSREKKESFPLTVTSAQKNPTAFYLCASSINPPLRPPGNEQFFGPGTRLTVL.

This clonotype was detected a few times. The chain is built from TRBV28 and TRBJ1-2; 8 positions match TRBD1. CDR1 and CDR2 from the germline V gene are MDHEN and SYDVKM. V shed 6 bases, J shed 6 bases, and the junction held 12 bases outside the gene matches. The CDR3 loop spans 15 amino acids. CDR3 residues: CASSPPRTGSNGYTF. The CDR3, as DNA: TGTGCCAGCAGCCCCCCCCGGACAGGGTCGAATGGCTACACCTTC.

This rearrangement joins TRBV6-1 to TRBJ2-1, with 10 bases matching TRBD2. The CDR3 has 15 amino acids. With 6 bases clipped from V and 1 base from J, the junction kept 3 bases outside the gene matches. Germline assignment: CDR1 MNHNS and CDR2 SASEGT. This CDR3 reads CASRKGLASYNEQFF. DNA for the CDR3: TGTGCCAGCAGAAAGGGACTAGCGTCCTACAATGAGCAGTTCTTC.

This clonotype came up many times. Germline is not matched at one junction end, which may reflect a read error. The chain combines TRBV12-3 or TRBV12-4 with TRBJ1-5, with D hard to call. The CDR3 extends over 13 amino acids. The CDR3 sequence is CASSLAGNQPQHF. The CDR3 nucleotides read TGTGCCAGCAGCTTAGCGGGCAATCAGCCCCAGCATTTT.

This clonotype occurred a few times. This chain uses TRBV10-3 with TRBJ2-1; 10 bases align to TRBD1. The germline V gene has CDR1 ENHRY and CDR2 SYGVKD. The CDR3 runs to 15 residues. The trim removed 2 bases at V and 8 bases at J, leaving 6 bases unmatched. CDR3 DNA: TGTGCCATCAGTGAGGGACAGGGGGGACGGGATGAGCAGTTCTTC. Translated, it gives CAISEGQGGRDEQFF.

This clonotype showed up many times. The CDR3 DNA follows: TGCGCCAGCAGTGGTCAGGGGGGCAATGAGCAGTTCTTC. Translating gives CASSGQGGNEQFF. The rearrangement links TRBV5-1 to TRBJ2-1; D possibly corresponds to TRBD1 (7 bases). The CDR3 sequence is 13 residues long. Germline CDR1 reads SGHRS; CDR2 reads YFSETQ. V dropped 5 bases and J dropped 6 bases, with 12 bases sitting between them.